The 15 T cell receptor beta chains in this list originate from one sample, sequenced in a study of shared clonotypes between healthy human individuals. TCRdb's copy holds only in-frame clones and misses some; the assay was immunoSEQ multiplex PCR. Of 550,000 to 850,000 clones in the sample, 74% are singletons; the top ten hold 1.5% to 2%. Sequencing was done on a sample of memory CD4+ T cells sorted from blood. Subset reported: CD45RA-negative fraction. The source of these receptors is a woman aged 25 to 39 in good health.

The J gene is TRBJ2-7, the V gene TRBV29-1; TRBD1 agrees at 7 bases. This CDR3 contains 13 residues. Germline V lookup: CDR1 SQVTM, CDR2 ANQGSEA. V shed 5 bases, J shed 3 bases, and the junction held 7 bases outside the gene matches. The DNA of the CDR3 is TGCAGCGTTATACCGGGACAGAGCTACGAGCAGTACTTC. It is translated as CSVIPGQSYEQYF.

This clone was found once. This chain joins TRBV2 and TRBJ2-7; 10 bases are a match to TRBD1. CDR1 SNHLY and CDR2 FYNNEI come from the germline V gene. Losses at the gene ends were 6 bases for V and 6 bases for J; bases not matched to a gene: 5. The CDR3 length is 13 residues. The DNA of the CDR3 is TGTGCCAGCAGATGGGACAGGGGAGGCGAGCAGTACTTC. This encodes CASRWDRGGEQYF.

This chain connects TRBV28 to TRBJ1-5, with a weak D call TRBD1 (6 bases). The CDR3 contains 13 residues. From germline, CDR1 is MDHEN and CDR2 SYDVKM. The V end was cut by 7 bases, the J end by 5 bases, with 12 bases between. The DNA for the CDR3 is TGTGCCAGCAAACAGGGAAACGATCAGCCCCAGCATTTT. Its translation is CASKQGNDQPQHF.

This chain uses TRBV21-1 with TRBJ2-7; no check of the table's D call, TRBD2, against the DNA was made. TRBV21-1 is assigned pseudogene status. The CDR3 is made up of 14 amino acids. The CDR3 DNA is TGTGCCGCGACTCTAATCGGGAGCCAATACGAGCAGTACTTC. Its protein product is CAATLIGSQYEQYF.

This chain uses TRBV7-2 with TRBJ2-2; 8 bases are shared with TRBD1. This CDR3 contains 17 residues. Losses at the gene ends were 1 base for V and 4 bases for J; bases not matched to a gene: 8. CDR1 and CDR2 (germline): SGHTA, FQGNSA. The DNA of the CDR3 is TGTGCCAGCAGCTTAGTTGCAGGGGGCGAAAGCACCGGGGAGCTGTTTTTT. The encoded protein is CASSLVAGGESTGELFF. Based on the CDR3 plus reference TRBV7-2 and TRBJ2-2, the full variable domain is GAGVSQSPSNKVTEKGKDVELRCDPISGHTALYWYRQSLGQGLEFLIYFQGNSAPDKSGLPSDRFSAERTGGSVSTLTIQRTQQEDSAVYLCASSLVAGGESTGELFFGEGSRLTVL.

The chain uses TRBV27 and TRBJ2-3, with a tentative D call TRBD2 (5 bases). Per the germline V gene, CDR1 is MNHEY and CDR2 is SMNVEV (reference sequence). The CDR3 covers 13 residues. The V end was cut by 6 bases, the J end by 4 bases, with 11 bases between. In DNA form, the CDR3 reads TGTGCCAGCAGCCGGACTGTCGCAGATACGCAGTATTTT. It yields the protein CASSRTVADTQYF.

CDR3 sequence: CASSLGALSYNEQFF. For the CDR3, the DNA is TGTGCCAGCAGCCTAGGGGCCCTTTCCTACAATGAGCAGTTCTTC. The chain links TRBV7-2 to TRBJ2-1; TRBD1 is a possible D gene (5 bases). Germline values: CDR1 SGHTA, CDR2 FQGNSA. This CDR3 is built from 15 residues. V lost 5 bases and J lost 1, with 12 bases in between.

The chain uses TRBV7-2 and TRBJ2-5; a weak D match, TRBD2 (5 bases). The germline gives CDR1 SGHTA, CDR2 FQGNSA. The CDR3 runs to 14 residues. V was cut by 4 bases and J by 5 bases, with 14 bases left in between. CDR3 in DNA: TGTGCCAGCAGCTCCAGAAGCGGCCTGGAGACCCAGTACTTC. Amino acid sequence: CASSSRSGLETQYF.

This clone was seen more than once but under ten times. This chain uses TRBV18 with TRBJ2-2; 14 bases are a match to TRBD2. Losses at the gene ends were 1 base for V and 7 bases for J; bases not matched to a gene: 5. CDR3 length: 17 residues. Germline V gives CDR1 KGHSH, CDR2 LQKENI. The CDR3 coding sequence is TGTGCCAGCTCACCACAGGGACTAGCGGGAGTCGGCGGGGAGCTGTTTTTT. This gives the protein CASSPQGLAGVGGELFF.

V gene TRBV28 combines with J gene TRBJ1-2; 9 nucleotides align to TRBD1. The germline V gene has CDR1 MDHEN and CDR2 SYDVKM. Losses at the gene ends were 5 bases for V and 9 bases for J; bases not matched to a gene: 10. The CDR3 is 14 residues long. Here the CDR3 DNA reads TGTGCCAGCAGTCGCCCCGACAGGGGGTTGAGCTACACCTTC. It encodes CASSRPDRGLSYTF.

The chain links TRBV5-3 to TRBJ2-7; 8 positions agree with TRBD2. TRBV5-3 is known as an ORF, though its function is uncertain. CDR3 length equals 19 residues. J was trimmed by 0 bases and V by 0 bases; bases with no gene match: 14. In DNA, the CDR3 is TGTGCCAGAAGCTTGGTCATAGTTTCGCCACGGGAGGGCTCCTACGAGCAGTACTTC. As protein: CARSLVIVSPREGSYEQYF.

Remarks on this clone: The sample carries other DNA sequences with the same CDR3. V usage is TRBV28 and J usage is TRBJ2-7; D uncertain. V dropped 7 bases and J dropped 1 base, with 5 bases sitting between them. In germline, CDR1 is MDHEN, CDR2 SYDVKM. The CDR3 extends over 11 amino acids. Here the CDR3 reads CASTGSYEQYF. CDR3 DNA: TGTGCCAGCACCGGGTCCTACGAGCAGTACTTC. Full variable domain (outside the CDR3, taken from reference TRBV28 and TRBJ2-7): DVKVTQSSRYLVKRTGEKVFLECVQDMDHENMFWYRQDPGLGLRLIYFSYDVKMKEKGDIPEGYSVSREKKERFSLILESASTNQTSMYLCASTGSYEQYFGPGTRLTVT.

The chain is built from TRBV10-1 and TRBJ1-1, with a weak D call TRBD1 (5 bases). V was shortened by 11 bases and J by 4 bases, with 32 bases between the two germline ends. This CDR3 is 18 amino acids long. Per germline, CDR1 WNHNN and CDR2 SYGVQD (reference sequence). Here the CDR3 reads CAGTPQGVIHDSVTEAFF. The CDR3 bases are TGCGCCGGAACCCCCCAGGGTGTAATCCATGATTCGGTCACTGAAGCTTTCTTT.

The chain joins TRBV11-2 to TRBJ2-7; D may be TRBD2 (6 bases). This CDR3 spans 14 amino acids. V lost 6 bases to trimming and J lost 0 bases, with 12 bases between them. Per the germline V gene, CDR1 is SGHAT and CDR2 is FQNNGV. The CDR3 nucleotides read TGTGCCAGCAGGCTCTGGACTACCTCCTACGAGCAGTACTTC. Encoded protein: CASRLWTTSYEQYF.

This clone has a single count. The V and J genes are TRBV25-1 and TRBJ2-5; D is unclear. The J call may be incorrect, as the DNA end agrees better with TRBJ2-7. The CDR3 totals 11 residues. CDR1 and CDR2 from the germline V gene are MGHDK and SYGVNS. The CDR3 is CASGDSYEQYF. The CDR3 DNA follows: TGTGCCAGTGGGGATTCCTACGAGCAGTACTTC.